This T cell receptor beta chain was identified in a study of cytomegalovirus exposure and HLA in healthy donors. Overall study context: A prior analysis found more than 90 million unique TCR beta sequences from around 180 million T cells.

The PCR used 60 Vbeta and 13 Jbeta primers. Clones were read by immunoSEQ multiplex PCR, and TCRdb kept only the in-frame ones, dropping some. The table includes around 180,000 clones, about 80% detected once. V dropped 6 bases and J dropped 7; count of bases not matched to a gene: 8. Germline CDR1 reads SGHTA; CDR2 reads FQGTGA. This CDR3 has 15 amino acids. To note about this clone: Its cognate antigen is unknown.

Study outcomes and limitations: The number of N-insertions in an Asian-associated ancestry cluster was reportedly below the approximately 700-donor mean in a later analysis. After further analysis at a later stage, 15,000 to 20,000 TCR beta sequences were associated with HLA alleles at 0.05 false discovery rate. An analysis done earlier found most TCR beta V segments productive about 87% or about 30% of the time.

Sequenced material: PBMCs. The chain combines TRBV7-3 with TRBJ2-1; TRBD1 aligns across 11 bases. The clonotype originates from a woman younger than 30 in good health and CMV-seropositive. The CDR3 is CASRPGQGAKNEQFF. The CDR3 DNA reads as TGTGCCAGCAGGCCCGGACAGGGGGCGAAAAATGAGCAGTTCTTC.